The source of this TCR beta chain is a study of prognosis after radiotherapy for stage I lung cancer (dated by TCRdb to the early 2020s). The study in broad terms: Between early 2018 and January 2019, around 19 stage I NSCLC patients were enrolled in Nanjing, China. On tumor histology, fewer than 15 patients had adenocarcinoma and six or seven had squamous cell carcinoma. This study profiled peripheral blood TCR beta repertoires from stage I NSCLC patients before and after stereotactic body radiotherapy and linked the repertoires to distant failure. Every patient was regarded as medically inoperable, because of comorbidities in about twelve cases and refusal of surgery in 6 or 7 cases. The study took one blood sample before SBRT and one after SBRT from each of roughly 20 patients and sequenced all 40 or so samples. SBRT was not combined with any concurrent therapy in any patient. SBRT was given in 3 to 5 fractions with a biologically effective dose of at least 100 Gy, using image-guided IMRT or VMAT. Enrolled patients comprised about 13 with newly diagnosed primary stage I lung tumors and 4 to 6 with oligometastatic NSCLC after surgical resection of the primary tumor. About 20% of the 19 patients developed distant metastases after SBRT, at a median of approximately 7 months; the other 15 showed no significant progression. The cohort included about a dozen men and five to seven women, with a median age of approximately 76 years and a range of roughly 50 to 85 years.

All patients had node-negative disease on CT and PET/CT, and none had a history of other malignancies or prior chemotherapy or radiotherapy. At each of two time points, 4.5 to 7 milliliters of peripheral venous blood were collected in EDTA tubes. PBMCs were isolated by Ficoll-Paque Plus density-gradient centrifugation. Samples were stored at -80°C immediately after collection until analysis. Two rounds of multiplex PCR were performed to amplify the TCR beta CDR3 region from genomic DNA. In the first PCR round, primers specific to each TRBV and TRBJ gene were used, and the primer sequences were filed in Chinese patent CN105087789A. Universal primers were used in the second round of PCR. The Roche High Pure PCR Template Preparation Kit was used to extract genomic DNA from the frozen PBMCs. The libraries underwent paired-end sequencing with 151 bp reads on an Illumina HiSeq 3000. In the source study's methods: CutAdapt was used to remove raw reads lacking the multiplex PCR primer sequences. PEAR was used to merge high-quality paired reads into contigs. By aligning each contig to reference sequences, MiXCR assigned the TRB V, D and J gene segments to that contig. To remove sequencing errors, CDR3 sequences were clustered according to base quality and sequence similarity. Shannon entropy normalized by the natural log of productive TCR sequence number was used as the measure of diversity. Clonality was computed as one minus the ratio of Shannon entropy to the natural log of the number of unique clonotypes. The Youden index of ROC curves was used to select progression-free survival cut-offs for repertoire metrics, and analyses were performed in R 3.5.3. TCRdb ran its own pipeline on the public reads, namely fastp trimming at Q25 and MiXCR clone calling, and kept in-frame beta chains. Identical CDR3 protein sequences are pooled into one entry, listed with their most common genes and DNA. TCRdb's processing, not the study's, gives the V and J calls here. For this sample there are about 35,000 distinct CDR3 sequences; less than 40% appear just once. The ten most abundant clones make up 16% of the sample.

Via the germline V gene (reference sequence), CDR1 is SGHKS and CDR2 YYEKEE. Counted from cysteine to phenylalanine, this CDR3 has 18 amino acids. The kept DNA is CDR3 alone, 54 bases in frame from the first base. Trimming at the junction amounts to 1 base on V and 0 bases on J, and the germline ends lie 16 bases apart. This clonotype was counted only a few times. Its antigen is currently not known. Nothing much larger sits one base from this clone, and base qualities are not available. Study-wide conclusions, independent of this receptor: TRBV and TRBJ usage frequencies reportedly varied with metastasis status, involving two V genes at baseline and about 10 V and two J genes after SBRT. Whether the expanded TCR clones were tumor-specific was not determined. After SBRT, the number of unique TCR clones decreased (median approximately 10,000 before versus some 6,900 after; Wilcoxon paired P=0.011). No adjustment for multiple comparisons was applied to any of the reported P values. The study was limited by the small cohort and short follow-up, and independent validation of the study findings is required. Post-SBRT Shannon entropy and its change from baseline were lower in patients who developed distant metastases; baseline Shannon entropy was not associated with metastases.

Sequencing used PBMCs, obtained before or after stereotactic body radiation therapy (not recorded which). The V and J genes are TRBV5-5 and TRBJ2-2; tentative D gene TRBD2, with 5 bases matching. The TCR originated in a donor of 50 years or more with non-small cell lung cancer. CDR3 sequence: CASSLLGDRYPNTGELFF. The DNA is TGTGCCAGCAGCTTGCTGGGAGACCGATACCCGAACACCGGGGAGCTGTTTTTT.